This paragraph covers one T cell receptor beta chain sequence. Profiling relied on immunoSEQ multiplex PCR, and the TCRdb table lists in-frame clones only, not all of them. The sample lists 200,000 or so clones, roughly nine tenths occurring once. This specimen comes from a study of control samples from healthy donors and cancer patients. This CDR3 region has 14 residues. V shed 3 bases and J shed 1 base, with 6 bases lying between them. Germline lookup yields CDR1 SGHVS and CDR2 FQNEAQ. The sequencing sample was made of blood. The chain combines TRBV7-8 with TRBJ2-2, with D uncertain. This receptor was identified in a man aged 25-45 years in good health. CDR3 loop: CASSFWGNTGELFF. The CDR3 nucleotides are TGTGCCAGCAGCTTCTGGGGGAACACCGGGGAGCTGTTTTTT. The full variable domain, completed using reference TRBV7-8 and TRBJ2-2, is GAGVSQSPRYKVAKRGQDVALRCDPISGHVSLFWYQQALGQGPEFLTYFQNEAQLDKSGLPSDRFFAERPEGSVSTLKIQRTQQEDSAVYLCASSFWGNTGELFFGEGSRLTVL.